This TCR beta chain was profiled in a study of OX40 agonist ivuxolimab in advanced cancers. About the study: Patients treated during dose escalation were battling hepatocellular carcinoma, melanoma, renal cell or head and neck cancer. Whole-study findings and limits: There was clonal expansion of CD4+ and CD8+ blood T cells by week 6 at 0.1 to 3.0 mg/kg. Some nonresponders additionally presented with little normalized T-cell clonal expansion.

Comment on this clone: The antigen remains unidentified.

TCRdb's table, derived via immunoSEQ multiplex PCR, lists solely in-frame clones and lacks some. The table includes approximately 51,000 clones, about 78% detected once. The V segment lost 5 bases and the J segment 2 bases; nucleotides outside the gene matches: 3. Germline assignment: CDR1 SGHRS and CDR2 YFSETQ. CDR3 length: 13 residues. The sequence was collected from an adult with an advanced solid tumor such as melanoma, head and neck, liver or kidney cancer. The source was CD4+ or CD8+ T cells sorted from blood, collected in a trial of the OX40 agonist ivuxolimab. V gene TRBV5-1 combines with J gene TRBJ2-5; 7 bases match TRBD1. CDR3 amino acids: CASRGTVQETQYF. The CDR3 DNA is TGCGCCAGCAGGGGGACAGTGCAAGAGACCCAGTACTTC.